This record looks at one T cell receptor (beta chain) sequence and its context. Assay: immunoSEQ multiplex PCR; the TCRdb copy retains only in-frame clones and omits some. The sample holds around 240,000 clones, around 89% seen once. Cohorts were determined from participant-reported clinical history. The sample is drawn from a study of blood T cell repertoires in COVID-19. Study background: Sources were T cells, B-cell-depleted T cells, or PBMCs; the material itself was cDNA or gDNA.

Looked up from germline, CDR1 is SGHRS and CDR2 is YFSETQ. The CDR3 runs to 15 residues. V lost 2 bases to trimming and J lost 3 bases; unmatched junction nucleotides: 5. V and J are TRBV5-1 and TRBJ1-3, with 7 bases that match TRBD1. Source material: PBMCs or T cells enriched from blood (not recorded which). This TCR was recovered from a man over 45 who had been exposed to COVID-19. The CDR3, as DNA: TGCGCCAGCAGCTTCGGGGACAGCGGTGGAAACACCATATATTTT. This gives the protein CASSFGDSGGNTIYF.